This T cell receptor (beta chain) was obtained from a study of T cell repertoires in cytomegalovirus infection. In TCRdb, the reads were re-called with MiXCR into one record per CDR3 protein. Of 600,000 to 700,000 distinct CDR3 sequences listed, 30% to 40% are singletons. Study observations and caveats: Ex vivo responses were dominated by HLA-C-restricted CMV-specific TCR beta clonotypes. Based on cumulative public TCR beta family frequency, carriers of CMV plus the relevant HLA were identified.

Comments on this clonotype: Its antigen is still unknown.

The source was cultured PBMCs, collected from culture after CMV antigen stimulation. The TCR was taken from a human donor in good health (CMV status not recorded). Some clones in this sample may be carry-over from other donors' samples.

CDR3 loop: CASSLRVGKETQYF. The CDR3, as DNA: TGTGCCAGCAGTTTAAGGGTGGGGAAAGAGACCCAGTACTTC. The chain carries TRBV12-3 or TRBV12-4 and TRBJ2-5; no clear D gene. Trimming shortened V by 2 bases and J by 3 bases, and 10 bases separated the two germline ends. This CDR3 has 14 amino acids.